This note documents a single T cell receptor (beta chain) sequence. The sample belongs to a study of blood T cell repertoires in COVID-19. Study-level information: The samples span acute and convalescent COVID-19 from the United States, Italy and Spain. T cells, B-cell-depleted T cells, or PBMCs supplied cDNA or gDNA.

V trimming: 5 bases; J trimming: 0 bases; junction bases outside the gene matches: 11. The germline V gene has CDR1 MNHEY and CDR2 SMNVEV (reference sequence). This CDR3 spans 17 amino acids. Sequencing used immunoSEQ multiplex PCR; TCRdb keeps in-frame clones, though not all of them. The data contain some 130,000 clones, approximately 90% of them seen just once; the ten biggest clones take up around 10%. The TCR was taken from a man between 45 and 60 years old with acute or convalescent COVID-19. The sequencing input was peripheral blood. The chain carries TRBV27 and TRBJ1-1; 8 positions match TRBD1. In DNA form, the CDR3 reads TGTGCCAGCAGTCTTACGGGACAGGAGTATTTGAACACTGAAGCTTTCTTT. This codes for CASSLTGQEYLNTEAFF.